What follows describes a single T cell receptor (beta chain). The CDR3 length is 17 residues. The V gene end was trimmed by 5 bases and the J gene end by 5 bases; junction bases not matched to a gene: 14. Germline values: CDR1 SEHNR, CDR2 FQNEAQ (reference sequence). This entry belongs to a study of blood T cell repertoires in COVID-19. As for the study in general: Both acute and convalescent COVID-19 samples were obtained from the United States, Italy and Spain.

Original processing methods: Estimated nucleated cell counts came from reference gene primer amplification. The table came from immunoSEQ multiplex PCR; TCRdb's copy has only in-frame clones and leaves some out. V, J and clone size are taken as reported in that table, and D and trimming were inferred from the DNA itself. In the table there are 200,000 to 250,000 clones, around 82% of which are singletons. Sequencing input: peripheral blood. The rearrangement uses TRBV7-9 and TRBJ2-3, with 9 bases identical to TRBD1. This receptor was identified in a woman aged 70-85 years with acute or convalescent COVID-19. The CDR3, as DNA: TGTGCCAGCAGCCGTCCTAGCCCCGGGACAGGGAAAGATACGCAGTATTTT. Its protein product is CASSRPSPGTGKDTQYF.